This TCR beta chain came from a study of blood T cell repertoires in COVID-19. Study overall: COVID-19 samples, acute and convalescent, were from the United States, Italy and Spain. PBMCs, B-cell-depleted T cells, or T cells provided the cDNA or gDNA that made up the material.

Trimming at V came to 5 bases and at J to 12 bases, leaving 4 bases not matched to a gene. The V gene's germline CDR1 is SGHTA and CDR2 FQGNSA. This CDR3 has 11 amino acids. TCRdb's copy holds only in-frame clones and misses some; the assay was immunoSEQ multiplex PCR. The sample carries 70,000 to 80,000 clones, more than 75% recorded once. In this sample, this clone turned up once. This receptor was obtained from a human donor in a cohort sampled during active COVID-19. The sequenced sample was peripheral blood. The J gene is TRBJ2-1, the V gene TRBV7-2, with TRBD1 matching over 7 bases. The CDR3 is CASSLGQAQFF. CDR3 nucleotide sequence: TGTGCCAGCAGCCTAGGACAGGCGCAGTTCTTC.